These 25 T cell receptor beta chains came from one sample sequenced in a study of blood T cell repertoires in COVID-19. Sequencing was performed with immunoSEQ multiplex PCR; in TCRdb, only in-frame clones are kept and a portion is missing. This sample carries some 190,000 clones, approximately 84% of them seen once, and the ten largest clones take 5% to 6.5%. Sequencing used peripheral blood. These receptors were obtained from a woman aged 70-85 years with active or convalescent COVID-19.

The rearrangement uses TRBV27 and TRBJ2-2; D gene unclear. Per germline, CDR1 MNHEY and CDR2 SMNVEV (reference sequence). Trimming took 0 bases from V and 1 from J, leaving 9 bases between them. CDR3 size: 16 residues. The CDR3 region has the DNA TGTGCCAGCAGTTTATCACGGGTACTGAACACCGGGGAGCTGTTTTTT. Translated, it gives CASSLSRVLNTGELFF.

The V call is TRBV7-2, the J call TRBJ2-7; TRBD2 agrees at 9 bases. V trimming: 5 bases; J trimming: 3 bases; junction bases outside the gene matches: 5. Germline loops: CDR1 SGHTA, CDR2 FQGNSA. The CDR3 contains 14 residues. The CDR3 is CASSTPSGVYEQYF. The CDR3 DNA follows: TGTGCCAGCAGCACACCTAGCGGGGTCTACGAGCAGTACTTC.

This clone was seen a handful of times. The chain recombines TRBV6-1 with TRBJ2-7; TRBD2 matches at 9 bases. The CDR3 spans 18 residues. Germline lookup yields CDR1 MNHNS and CDR2 SASEGT. The trim removed 4 bases at V and 4 bases at J, leaving 17 bases unmatched. CDR3: CASSGTFGGRASIYEQYF. CDR3 nucleotides: TGTGCCAGCAGTGGTACGTTTGGCGGGAGGGCTTCTATTTACGAGCAGTACTTC.

This clone came up once. The J gene is TRBJ2-7, the V gene TRBV13, with D maybe TRBD1 (5 bases). Deletions cut 4 bases from V and 7 bases from J, with 26 bases between. Germline CDR1 reads PRHDT; CDR2 reads FYEKMQ (reference sequence). The CDR3 has 17 amino acids. The CDR3 protein is CASSSLKGVARRSEQYF. In nucleotides, the CDR3 is TGTGCCAGCAGCTCCCTAAAAGGGGTGGCACGCAGATCAGAGCAGTACTTC.

Only a few counts were recorded for this clone. The junction departs from germline at one end; a sequencing error may be responsible. This chain joins TRBV24-1 and TRBJ2-5, with D possibly being TRBD1 (6 bases). CDR3 length: 14 residues. CDR1 is KGHDR, CDR2 SFDVKD, per germline. The CDR3 sequence: CATSALDGGETQYF. The DNA of the CDR3 is TGTGCCACCAGTGCTTTGGATGGGGGCGAGACCCAGTACTTC.

The V gene is TRBV5-5, the J gene TRBJ1-2; D not resolved. CDR3 length equals 13 residues. V lost 7 bases to trimming and J lost 3 bases, with 13 bases between them. The germline CDR1 and CDR2 sequences are SGHKS and YYEKEE (reference sequence). The CDR3 sequence: CASGEGRDYGYTF. In nucleotides, the CDR3 is TGTGCCAGCGGTGAAGGGAGGGACTATGGCTACACCTTC. The complete variable domain, with remaining parts taken from reference TRBV5-5 and TRBJ1-2, reads DAGVTQSPTHLIKTRGQQVTLRCSPISGHKSVSWYQQVLGQGPQFIFQYYEKEERGRGNFPDRFSARQFPNYSSELNVNALLLGDSALYLCASGEGRDYGYTFGSGTRLTVV.

V is TRBV5-6 and J is TRBJ2-1, with D maybe TRBD1 (6 bases). CDR1 is SGHDT, CDR2 YYEEEE, per germline. V lost 2 bases to trimming and J lost 6 bases, with 12 bases between them. CDR3 length: 14 amino acids. CDR3 sequence reads: CASSFLRDINEQFF. The CDR3 region has the DNA TGTGCCAGCAGCTTCCTCAGGGACATCAATGAGCAGTTCTTC.

V gene TRBV28 combines with J gene TRBJ2-1; no clear D. Germline V gene sequence: CDR1 MDHEN, CDR2 SYDVKM. The CDR3 runs 13 residues. With 2 bases removed from V and 4 bases from J, the gap between germline ends came to 6 bases. CDR3 DNA: TGTGCCAGCAGTTTAGAACAGTACAATGAGCAGTTCTTC. Its translation is CASSLEQYNEQFF.

The CDR3 region is CASSATSTGHYGYTF. Here the CDR3 DNA reads TGTGCCAGCTCAGCCACTTCTACAGGGCATTATGGCTACACCTTC. V is TRBV18 and J is TRBJ1-2, with D perhaps matching TRBD1 (6 bases). Germline CDR1 and CDR2: KGHSH and LQKENI. V was shortened by 5 bases and J by 5 bases, with 18 bases between the two germline ends. This CDR3 comprises 15 residues.

The chain combines TRBV9 with TRBJ2-7, with 11 positions matching TRBD2. V was clipped by 3 bases and J by 2 bases; unmatched bases: 7. This CDR3 has 16 residues. In germline, CDR1 is SGDLS, CDR2 YYNGEE. The CDR3 loop reads CASSGPIAGGPYEQYF. The CDR3 bases are TGTGCCAGCAGCGGCCCTATAGCGGGAGGGCCCTACGAGCAGTACTTC.

V usage is TRBV5-1 and J usage is TRBJ2-7; the match to TRBD2 covers 8 bases. J was trimmed by 5 bases and V by 3 bases; bases with no gene match: 10. The CDR3 extends over 15 amino acids. Germline V gene data show CDR1 as SGHRS and CDR2 as YFSETQ. CDR3 nucleotide sequence: TGCGCCAGCAGCTCCTCGGGAGGGCCTTCTAACGAGCAGTACTTC. This codes for CASSSSGGPSNEQYF.

This clone has just one count. V gene TRBV29-1 combines with J gene TRBJ2-5; D unclear. V dropped 3 bases and J dropped 2 bases, with 7 bases sitting between them. This CDR3 spans 12 amino acids. CDR1 SQVTM and CDR2 ANQGSEA come from the germline V gene. The CDR3 here is CSVDLSQETQYF. The CDR3 DNA sequence: TGCAGCGTTGATCTCAGTCAAGAGACCCAGTACTTC.

The chain carries TRBV9 and TRBJ1-3; 8 bases match TRBD1. Germline V gene sequence: CDR1 SGDLS, CDR2 YYNGEE. This CDR3 is 15 amino acids long. The ends lost 4 bases at V and 2 bases at J; junction bases unmatched: 5. The CDR3 loop is CASSTRTGTGNTIYF. The CDR3 bases are TGTGCCAGCAGCACCCGGACAGGGACTGGAAACACCATATATTTT.

The V and J genes are TRBV3-1 (or the pseudogene TRBV3-2) and TRBJ2-7; D ambiguous. The V gene lost 3 bases and the J gene lost 5 bases, with 5 bases spanning the gap. This CDR3 contains 11 residues. Germline V gives CDR1 LGHDT, CDR2 YNNKEL (reference sequence). The CDR3, as DNA: TGTGCCAGCAGCCAGGGCCACGAGCAGTACTTC. Its protein is CASSQGHEQYF.

About this clone itself: At the DNA level, this CDR3 is encoded by other sequences in the same sample as well. DNA of the CDR3: TGTGCCAGCTCTAGGGGAGGGAACACTGAAGCTTTCTTT. It yields the protein CASSRGGNTEAFF. This rearrangement joins TRBV6-5 to TRBJ1-1; maybe TRBD1 (5 bases). Germline V lookup: CDR1 MNHEY, CDR2 SVGAGI. The CDR3 extends over 13 amino acids. Trimming removed 8 bases from V and 1 base from J, with 11 bases in between.

The chain links TRBV5-1 to TRBJ2-1; D gene uncertain. Trimming removed 1 base at V and 4 bases at J, with 6 bases between. Germline CDR1 is SGHRS and CDR2 is YFSETQ. The CDR3 extends over 13 amino acids. This CDR3 is CASSLSGYNEQFF. CDR3 nucleotides: TGCGCCAGCAGCTTGTCGGGTTACAATGAGCAGTTCTTC.

The chain uses TRBV27 and TRBJ2-7; TRBD1 might be the D (6 bases). CDR3 length equals 17 residues. Germline V lookup: CDR1 MNHEY, CDR2 SMNVEV (reference sequence). The germline V and J ends were trimmed by 1 base and 5 bases, with 21 bases remaining between them. The CDR3 loop reads CASSLFALAGATHEQYF. The CDR3 region has the DNA TGTGCCAGCAGTTTATTTGCCTTGGCAGGGGCTACCCACGAGCAGTACTTC.

The sample holds one count of this clone. The chain links TRBV28 to TRBJ2-2; TRBD2 matches 7 bases. The CDR3 length is 14 residues. V was clipped by 6 bases and J by 5 bases; unmatched bases: 6. CDR1 and CDR2 (germline): MDHEN, SYDVKM. CDR3: CASRRGGGTGELFF. The CDR3 region has the DNA TGTGCCAGCAGGCGTGGGGGGGGAACCGGGGAGCTGTTTTTT.

The sample holds a few counts of this clone. The chain links TRBV10-2 to TRBJ1-5, with D maybe TRBD1 (6 bases). Germline-derived CDR1 and CDR2 are WSHSY and SAAADI. The ends were cut back, 7 bases at V and 7 bases at J, with 20 bases in the middle. The CDR3 loop spans 15 amino acids. The CDR3 DNA reads as TGCGCCAGCATGGGGGCAGCGGGAGGGGACCAGCCCCAGCATTTT. It is translated as CASMGAAGGDQPQHF.

The chain joins TRBV30 to TRBJ2-1; TRBD1 agrees at 7 bases. This CDR3 is built from 13 residues. Germline V CDR1 and CDR2: GTSNPN, SVGIG (reference sequence). V was pared by 5 bases and J by 3 bases, with 4 bases of the junction left unmatched. The CDR3 DNA reads as TGTGCCTGGGGGGGACAGATCTACAATGAGCAGTTCTTC. This sequence encodes CAWGGQIYNEQFF.

This sequence joins TRBV3-1 (or the pseudogene TRBV3-2) and TRBJ2-2; 7 bases map to TRBD1. After removal of 0 bases from V and 3 bases from J, the junction contained 7 bases not matched to a gene. This CDR3 is 17 amino acids long. CDR1 is LGHDT, CDR2 YNNKEL, per germline (reference sequence). The CDR3 DNA reads TGTGCCAGCAGCCAAGAAAGGGGGCAGATGTACACCGGGGAGCTGTTTTTT. Translating gives CASSQERGQMYTGELFF.

The V and J genes are TRBV28 and TRBJ2-3, with 8 bases aligning to TRBD1. The CDR3 runs to 14 residues. V shed 6 bases, J shed 5 bases, and the junction held 7 bases outside the gene matches. CDR1 is MDHEN and CDR2 is SYDVKM in the germline V gene. CDR3 DNA sequence: TGTGCCAGCAGATCGACAGGGGTGGGAGATACGCAGTATTTT. Translated: CASRSTGVGDTQYF.

The rearrangement joins TRBV27 to TRBJ1-1; D possibly corresponds to TRBD1 (6 bases). The length of the CDR3 is 15 residues. Trimming took off 3 bases at V and 5 bases at J, with 16 bases between the two ends. Germline CDR1 reads MNHEY; CDR2 reads SMNVEV (reference sequence). The CDR3: CASSFSGGRRTEAFF. In nucleotides, the CDR3 is TGTGCCAGCAGTTTTTCCGGGGGGCGCCGGACTGAAGCTTTCTTT.

V is TRBV5-1 and J is TRBJ2-3, with unresolved D. Trimming pared 0 bases from V and 1 base from J, leaving 9 bases between. The germline V gene has CDR1 SGHRS and CDR2 YFSETQ. The CDR3 is 15 amino acids. The CDR3 coding sequence is TGCGCCAGCAGCTTGGAAGCGCGGCGCACAGATACGCAGTATTTT. Translation: CASSLEARRTDTQYF.

Of note for this clone: Other DNA sequences from this sample encode an identical CDR3 as well. The CDR3 loop reads CASSLAGGETQYF. The CDR3 nucleotides are TGTGCCAGCAGCTTAGCAGGGGGTGAGACCCAGTACTTC. The gene calls are TRBV7-9 and TRBJ2-5; tentative D call: TRBD1 (6 bases). Per the germline V gene, CDR1 is SEHNR and CDR2 is FQNEAQ (reference sequence). This CDR3 has 13 residues. Trimming took 0 bases from V and 5 from J, leaving 7 bases between them.